The 30 T cell receptor beta chains reported below all come from one sample, sequenced in a study of shared clonotypes between healthy human individuals (TCRdb year 2020). Libraries were built with the immunoSEQ multiplex PCR assay. TCRdb took this table from immuneACCESS and kept in-frame rearrangements with V and J called. Such tables lack part of the clones; where checked against another copy, unresolved V genes explain under half of the gap, and the rest is unexplained. The sample table contains more than 2 million clones; only one count was recorded for under 97% of them. 0.13% of the sample rests with the top ten. Specimen: naive CD4+ T cells sorted from blood. This specimen's cell subset or site label, per the study, means: CD45RA+ positively selected. The receptors here all came from a man aged 18 to 30 in good health.

The CDR3 protein is CASSAVPFGNEQFF. In nucleotides, the CDR3 is TGTGCCAGCAGCGCCGTCCCCTTTGGCAATGAGCAGTTCTTC. The chain combines TRBV9 with TRBJ2-1; D remains unclear. Trimming took 3 bases from V and 6 from J, leaving 13 bases between them. The CDR3 runs to 14 residues. The germline V gene has CDR1 SGDLS and CDR2 YYNGEE.

The genes are TRBV7-2 and TRBJ2-1; TRBD2 is a possible D gene (6 bases). Looked up from germline, CDR1 is SGHTA and CDR2 is FQGNSA. Trimming pared 3 bases from V and 5 bases from J, leaving 17 bases between. The CDR3 contains 16 residues. The CDR3: CASSLRASAGHNEQFF. For the CDR3, the DNA is TGTGCCAGCAGCTTGAGGGCTAGTGCGGGACACAATGAGCAGTTCTTC. The complete variable domain, with remaining parts taken from reference TRBV7-2 and TRBJ2-1, reads GAGVSQSPSNKVTEKGKDVELRCDPISGHTALYWYRQSLGQGLEFLIYFQGNSAPDKSGLPSDRFSAERTGGSVSTLTIQRTQQEDSAVYLCASSLRASAGHNEQFFGPGTRLTVL.

This clone occurred once. The chain uses TRBV5-1 and TRBJ1-1; TRBD1 agrees at 7 bases. With V trimmed by 0 bases and J by 5 bases, 10 bases remained unmatched. CDR3 length equals 16 residues. Germline loops: CDR1 SGHRS, CDR2 YFSETQ. The CDR3 spells CASSLVGGVTWTEAFF. In DNA, the CDR3 is TGCGCCAGCAGCTTGGTAGGGGGCGTAACTTGGACTGAAGCTTTCTTT.

The chain has TRBV2 and TRBJ2-6; D remains ambiguous. The CDR3 length is 12 residues. Germline V gives CDR1 SNHLY, CDR2 FYNNEI. The V and J ends lost 9 bases and 4 bases respectively, with 7 bases between them. CDR3: CARTLGANVLTF. The CDR3 DNA is TGTGCCAGGACCTTGGGGGCCAACGTCCTGACTTTC.

This sequence joins TRBV4-1 and TRBJ2-3; weak D call: TRBD2 (6 bases). Per the germline V gene, CDR1 is MGHRA and CDR2 is YSYEKL. The CDR3 totals 15 residues. Trimming removed 1 base at V and 3 bases at J, with 11 bases between. This CDR3 reads CASSQAGLLTDTQYF. CDR3 bases: TGCGCCAGCAGCCAAGCGGGACTCTTGACAGATACGCAGTATTTT.

The V and J genes are TRBV28 and TRBJ2-2, with TRBD1 identical over 7 bases. Germline assignment: CDR1 MDHEN and CDR2 SYDVKM. V shed 8 bases and J 0 bases; nucleotides not matched to a gene: 6. CDR3 length: 15 residues. The CDR3 sequence: CASGMTGSNTGELFF. DNA of the CDR3: TGTGCCAGCGGAATGACAGGGTCGAACACCGGGGAGCTGTTTTTT. Combining the CDR3 with reference TRBV28 and TRBJ2-2 gives the whole variable domain DVKVTQSSRYLVKRTGEKVFLECVQDMDHENMFWYRQDPGLGLRLIYFSYDVKMKEKGDIPEGYSVSREKKERFSLILESASTNQTSMYLCASGMTGSNTGELFFGEGSRLTVL.

This chain uses TRBV4-3 with TRBJ1-1; D is ambiguous. Germline assignment: CDR1 LGHNA and CDR2 YSLEER. CDR3 length: 14 residues. Trimming stripped 1 base from V and 2 bases from J, with 8 bases between. The DNA of the CDR3 is TGCGCCAGCAGCCAAGCGGGAACAAACACTGAAGCTTTCTTT. Protein sequence: CASSQAGTNTEAFF.

The chain employs TRBV28 and TRBJ1-1; D possibly corresponds to TRBD1 (5 bases). The V and J ends lost 11 bases and 0 bases respectively, with 10 bases between them. CDR1 is MDHEN, CDR2 SYDVKM, per germline. The CDR3 is 12 residues long. Written as DNA, the CDR3 is TGTGCCGTCGTAGGGGTGAACACTGAAGCTTTCTTT. It encodes CAVVGVNTEAFF.

The chain uses TRBV6-5 and TRBJ2-3, with unresolved D. The CDR3 covers 12 residues. Germline CDR1 and CDR2: MNHEY and SVGAGI. Trimming removed 6 bases at V and 2 bases at J, with 6 bases between. CDR3 sequence (DNA): TGTGCCAGCAGGGTCTCCACAGATACGCAGTATTTT. Protein sequence: CASRVSTDTQYF.

This clone has only one observation. This chain joins TRBV7-2 and TRBJ1-2; 7 nucleotides align to TRBD1. The germline CDR1 and CDR2 sequences are SGHTA and FQGNSA. The CDR3 runs to 14 residues. Losses at the gene ends were 1 base for V and 10 bases for J; bases not matched to a gene: 9. The CDR3 region is CASSLGRDSKPYTF. The DNA of the CDR3 is TGTGCCAGCAGCTTAGGCCGGGACAGTAAGCCCTACACCTTC.

There are a few counts of this clone. The chain has TRBV30 and TRBJ1-2; D might be TRBD1 (5 bases). Germline V gives CDR1 GTSNPN, CDR2 SVGIG (reference sequence). Trimming cost V 2 bases and J 7 bases, with 17 bases left between them. This CDR3 comprises 14 residues. This chain's CDR3 is CAWSFPPGGGGYTF. As DNA, the CDR3 is TGTGCCTGGAGTTTCCCCCCTGGGGGAGGTGGCTACACCTTC.

The V call is TRBV27, the J call TRBJ2-4; a weak D match, TRBD1 (8 bases). This CDR3 comprises 14 residues. The V gene's germline CDR1 is MNHEY and CDR2 SMNVEV (reference sequence). V was trimmed by 6 bases and J by 5 bases, leaving 14 bases between them. The CDR3 here is CASRRQGRENIQYF. In DNA form, the CDR3 reads TGTGCCAGCAGAAGACAGGGGAGGGAAAACATTCAGTACTTC.

The chain carries TRBV28 and TRBJ2-4, with 10 bases matching TRBD2. The CDR3 covers 16 residues. The ends lost 4 bases at V and 8 bases at J; junction bases unmatched: 11. Germline V gene lookup returns CDR1 MDHEN and CDR2 SYDVKM. This chain's CDR3 is CASSSQRGGYQDIQYF. DNA for the CDR3: TGTGCCAGCAGTTCCCAGCGGGGGGGCTATCAGGACATTCAGTACTTC.

The V call is TRBV6-1, the J call TRBJ2-3; unclear D gene. V was pared by 4 bases and J by 3 bases, with 11 bases between. Germline V CDR1 and CDR2: MNHNS, SASEGT. CDR3 size: 14 residues. CDR3 sequence reads: CASSARIGTDTQYF. The CDR3, as DNA: TGTGCCAGCAGTGCCCGTATCGGTACAGATACGCAGTATTTT.

V and J are TRBV10-3 and TRBJ1-1; TRBD1 matches at 10 bases. Per germline, CDR1 ENHRY and CDR2 SYGVKD. Trimming took 6 bases from V and 3 from J; bases not matched to a gene: 4. The CDR3 has 14 residues. The CDR3 DNA reads as TGTGCCATCAGCGACAGGGGGCGCGACACTGAAGCTTTCTTT. This codes for CAISDRGRDTEAFF.

J is TRBJ2-3 and V is TRBV30; D is possibly TRBD1 (6 bases). V was trimmed by 1 base and J by 2 bases, leaving 10 bases between them. Germline assignment: CDR1 GTSNPN and CDR2 SVGIG (reference sequence). CDR3 length equals 14 residues. CDR3 bases: TGTGCCTGGAGTGAAGGGGGATACACAGATACGCAGTATTTT. Protein sequence: CAWSEGGYTDTQYF.

The rearrangement joins TRBV5-1 to TRBJ1-4, with TRBD1 as a possible D gene (6 bases). The CDR3 has 15 amino acids. Trimming removed 1 base at V and 3 bases at J, with 10 bases between. Germline CDR1 reads SGHRS; CDR2 reads YFSETQ. CDR3: CASSLWGGPNEKLFF. The CDR3 bases are TGCGCCAGCAGCTTGTGGGGGGGCCCTAATGAAAAACTGTTTTTT.

Here the CDR3 reads CASSIQGSAGELFF. In DNA form, the CDR3 reads TGTGCCAGCAGCATACAGGGATCGGCCGGGGAGCTGTTTTTT. V and J are TRBV5-4 and TRBJ2-2; the D gene is possibly TRBD1 (6 bases). Per the germline V gene, CDR1 is SGHNT and CDR2 is YYREEE (reference sequence). V lost 4 bases and J lost 6, with 13 bases in between. CDR3 length: 14 residues.

V gene TRBV6-5 combines with J gene TRBJ1-1, with D possibly TRBD1 on 5 matching bases. The V and J ends lost 6 bases and 3 bases respectively, with 17 bases between them. Germline loops: CDR1 MNHEY, CDR2 SVGAGI. The CDR3 has 15 amino acids. DNA for the CDR3: TGTGCCAGCAGGCCTATTACAGGCTCGCACACTGAAGCTTTCTTT. The encoded protein is CASRPITGSHTEAFF.

The chain has TRBV30 and TRBJ2-7; 7 positions match TRBD2. CDR1 and CDR2 (germline): GTSNPN, SVGIG (reference sequence). CDR3 length: 15 residues. The J segment lost 2 bases and the V segment lost 3 bases, leaving 10 bases of the junction unmatched. The DNA for the CDR3 is TGTGCCTGGAGCCCCCTCGGGGGGAAGCCCTACGAGCAGTACTTC. It is translated as CAWSPLGGKPYEQYF. Using reference TRBV30 and TRBJ2-7 for the parts outside the CDR3, the full variable domain is SQTIHQWPATLVQPVGSPLSLECTVEGTSNPNLYWYRQAAGRGLQLLFYSVGIGQISSEVPQNLSASRPQDRQFILSSKKLLLSDSGFYLCAWSPLGGKPYEQYFGPGTRLTVT.

The chain is built from TRBV7-9 and TRBJ1-2, with TRBD1 as a possible D gene (6 bases). The CDR3 length is 15 residues. Germline CDR1 and CDR2: SEHNR and FQNEAQ (reference sequence). The V gene lost 5 bases and the J gene lost 2 bases, with 15 bases spanning the gap. The CDR3 nucleotides read TGTGCCAGCAGCCTGCGGGACATCATAAACTATGGCTACACCTTC. It codes for CASSLRDIINYGYTF.

This chain connects TRBV6-1 to TRBJ1-1, with D possibly being TRBD1 (5 bases). The CDR3 runs to 14 residues. CDR1 and CDR2 from the germline V gene are MNHNS and SASEGT. The V gene lost 6 bases and the J gene lost 1 base, with 12 bases spanning the gap. The CDR3 DNA follows: TGTGCCAGCAGCGTGGGACCCCCGAACACTGAAGCTTTCTTT. It encodes CASSVGPPNTEAFF.

The chain has TRBV7-9 and TRBJ2-2, with 14 bases identical to TRBD2. In germline, CDR1 is SEHNR, CDR2 FQNEAQ (reference sequence). J gave up 0 bases and V 5 bases, and 5 bases lay outside the gene matches. The CDR3 consists of 18 residues. CDR3 coding DNA: TGTGCCAGCAGCATTGGACTAGCGGGGGGAACGAACACCGGGGAGCTGTTTTTT. Its protein is CASSIGLAGGTNTGELFF.

V is TRBV6-6 and J is TRBJ2-5; D unresolved. Germline V gene lookup returns CDR1 MNHNY and CDR2 SVGAGI (reference sequence). The CDR3 is made up of 13 amino acids. V was cut by 6 bases and J by 5 bases, with 13 bases left in between. The CDR3 DNA follows: TGTGCCAGCAGCCCCGGGTCGGATGAGACCCAGTACTTC. The encoded protein is CASSPGSDETQYF.

This chain connects TRBV28 to TRBJ1-2; TRBD1 is a possible D gene (5 bases). Trimming pared 3 bases from V and 9 bases from J, leaving 14 bases between. The germline gives CDR1 MDHEN, CDR2 SYDVKM. The CDR3 spans 13 residues. CDR3 bases: TGTGCCAGCAGTTTGGGTTTGGGGGTGAGCTACACCTTC. This encodes CASSLGLGVSYTF.

The chain links TRBV5-6 to TRBJ2-2; D not certain. Germline CDR1 reads SGHDT; CDR2 reads YYEEEE. There are 13 residues in the CDR3. Between the trimmed V and J ends, which lost 7 bases and 1 base, there was a span of 8 bases. The CDR3 DNA follows: TGTGCCAGCCGAGTCGGGAACACCGGGGAGCTGTTTTTT. Its translation: CASRVGNTGELFF.

The J gene is TRBJ2-7, the V gene TRBV28; maybe TRBD1 (6 bases). Germline CDR1 MDHEN, CDR2 SYDVKM. V lost 6 bases, J lost 2 bases, and 14 bases lay in between. This CDR3 contains 14 residues. The CDR3 spells CASSPGHLPYEQYF. DNA for the CDR3: TGTGCCAGCAGCCCGGGACACCTTCCCTACGAGCAGTACTTC.

The chain uses TRBV10-3 and TRBJ2-7, with 8 nucleotides matching TRBD2. The V segment lost 0 bases and the J segment 5 bases; nucleotides outside the gene matches: 9. The germline V gene has CDR1 ENHRY and CDR2 SYGVKD. There are 16 residues in the CDR3. The DNA for the CDR3 is TGTGCCATCAGTGAGTCCCTCTTAACGGGGGGGAACGAGCAGTACTTC. Translated: CAISESLLTGGNEQYF.

The chain recombines TRBV7-3 with TRBJ2-5; D gene uncertain. The V end was cut by 2 bases, the J end by 3 bases, with 7 bases between. Germline V gene data show CDR1 as SGHTA and CDR2 as FQGTGA. The CDR3 extends over 13 amino acids. This CDR3 reads CASSLYPEETQYF. CDR3 nucleotide sequence: TGTGCCAGCAGCTTATACCCGGAAGAGACCCAGTACTTC.

Concerning this clone: The sample has other DNA sequences that encode this CDR3 too. This chain links TRBV5-4 with TRBJ1-1, with D hard to call. Germline CDR1 reads SGHNT; CDR2 reads YYREEE (reference sequence). The length of the CDR3 is 13 residues. Trimming pared 0 bases from V and 1 base from J, leaving 4 bases between. In DNA, the CDR3 is TGTGCCAGCAGCTTGGGAGGGAACACTGAAGCTTTCTTT. This sequence encodes CASSLGGNTEAFF.